These 20 T cell receptor beta chains came from one sample sequenced in a study of shared clonotypes between healthy human individuals. Data came from immunoSEQ multiplex PCR; TCRdb stores just in-frame clones and leaves some out. Of a few hundred thousand clones listed, roughly four fifths are singletons. The material sequenced was PBMCs. The receptors were sampled from a woman aged 40 to 50 in good health. Some clones in this sample may be carry-over from other donors' samples.

This clone was recorded once. The chain links TRBV4-3 to TRBJ1-1; 8 bases are a match to TRBD1. The CDR3 consists of 16 residues. The V and J ends lost 0 bases and 10 bases, in that order; junction bases with no gene match: 13. CDR1 and CDR2 from the germline V gene are LGHNA and YSLEER. The chain's CDR3 is CASSQDRFAGGFSAFF. Written as DNA, the CDR3 is TGCGCCAGCAGCCAAGATCGGTTCGCAGGGGGCTTCTCAGCTTTCTTT.

The V and J genes are TRBV28 and TRBJ1-2, with a possible D match to TRBD1 (5 bases). V lost 4 bases and J lost 6, with 27 bases in between. Germline-derived CDR1 and CDR2 are MDHEN and SYDVKM. CDR3 length equals 18 residues. The CDR3 protein is CASSSPLYLGPGIDGYTF. The CDR3 coding sequence is TGTGCCAGCAGTTCTCCCCTTTATCTGGGGCCGGGCATTGATGGCTACACCTTC.

J is TRBJ1-1 and V is TRBV19; possibly TRBD1 for D (5 bases). V was trimmed by 5 bases and J by 1 base, leaving 17 bases between them. The CDR3 is made up of 16 amino acids. Germline loops: CDR1 LNHDA, CDR2 SQIVND (reference sequence). CDR3 residues: CASSLYLTGPNTEAFF. The DNA for the CDR3 is TGTGCCAGTAGTCTTTACCTCACAGGACCGAACACTGAAGCTTTCTTT. Complete variable domain (other parts from reference TRBV19 and TRBJ1-1): DGGITQSPKYLFRKEGQNVTLSCEQNLNHDAMYWYRQDPGQGLRLIYYSQIVNDFQKGDIAEGYSVSREKKESFPLTVTSAQKNPTAFYLCASSLYLTGPNTEAFFGQGTRLTVV.

The chain couples TRBV7-2 to TRBJ1-4; 9 bases line up with TRBD1. CDR1 is SGHTA, CDR2 FQGNSA, per germline. Germline trimming cut 5 bases from V and 3 bases from J; bases unmatched to any gene: 1. The CDR3 length is 14 residues. CDR3 amino acids: CASSRDRANEKLFF. The DNA of the CDR3 is TGTGCCAGCAGCCGGGACAGGGCTAATGAAAAACTGTTTTTT.

This clone occurred once. V is TRBV30 and J is TRBJ1-2; a possible D gene is TRBD1 (5 bases). The CDR3 spans 11 residues. Germline assignment: CDR1 GTSNPN and CDR2 SVGIG (reference sequence). V shed 4 bases and J shed 7 bases, with 10 bases lying between them. The CDR3 nucleotides read TGTGCCTGGACAGGGAGTTTTGGCTACACCTTC. It specifies CAWTGSFGYTF.

In this sample, this clone turned up many times. Other DNA sequences in this specimen translate into the identical CDR3. The chain is built from TRBV5-6 and TRBJ1-2; possibly TRBD1 for D (5 bases). The CDR3 length is 15 residues. CDR1 and CDR2 from the germline V gene are SGHDT and YYEEEE. Trimming left V 2 bases short and J 4 bases short, with 15 bases between. As DNA, the CDR3 is TGTGCCAGCAGCTTTGGGTCGGGGGTAGGCTATGGCTACACCTTC. Translating gives CASSFGSGVGYGYTF.

This clone has only a few counts. The chain links TRBV19 to TRBJ2-6; maybe TRBD2 (6 bases). V lost 5 bases, J lost 2 bases, and 13 bases lay in between. Germline-derived CDR1 and CDR2 are LNHDA and SQIVND (reference sequence). The CDR3 is 16 residues long. Written as DNA, the CDR3 is TGTGCCAGTAGTCCGCCGAGGAGGGCTGGGGCCAACGTCCTGACTTTC. The encoded protein is CASSPPRRAGANVLTF.

This clone was seen only once. The chain employs TRBV7-8 and TRBJ2-3, with 9 bases that match TRBD2. V was clipped by 6 bases and J by 2 bases; unmatched bases: 15. The CDR3 length is 18 residues. Per the germline V gene, CDR1 is SGHVS and CDR2 is FQNEAQ. CDR3 in DNA: TGTGCCAGCAGTTTGAGGCGGGAGGGCAGGAAGAACACAGATACGCAGTATTTT. Protein: CASSLRREGRKNTDTQYF.

A note on this clone: A much larger clone sits a single nucleotide away, making a read error possible. The missing conserved phenylalanine or tryptophan at the end of this CDR3 makes a read error likely. The DNA is omitted, as the CDR3 cannot be located on it reliably, and the CDR3 follows TCRdb's listing. The V and J genes are TRBV5-4 and TRBJ2-3; the D call in the table, TRBD2, was not verified against the DNA. Counting both end residues, the CDR3 totals 15 amino acids. CDR1 and CDR2 from the germline V gene are SGHNT and YYREEE (reference sequence). CDR3 in amino acids: CASSSPETLATGGGL.

The rearrangement links TRBV2 to TRBJ1-1; D is uncertain. The germline V and J ends were trimmed by 7 bases and 2 bases, with 14 bases remaining between them. Germline V gives CDR1 SNHLY, CDR2 FYNNEI. This CDR3 contains 14 residues. The CDR3 sequence is CASTQRAGNTEAFF. CDR3 DNA: TGTGCCAGCACCCAGAGGGCGGGAAACACTGAAGCTTTCTTT.

Here the CDR3 reads CATTGRYNYGYTF. For the CDR3, the DNA is TGTGCCACTACGGGACGGTATAACTATGGCTACACCTTC. The chain uses TRBV10-3 and TRBJ1-2; D perhaps matches TRBD1 (5 bases). The length of the CDR3 is 13 residues. Per the germline V gene, CDR1 is ENHRY and CDR2 is SYGVKD. V dropped 10 bases and J dropped 1 base, with 13 bases sitting between them.

The rearrangement uses TRBV7-9 and TRBJ2-7, with D unclear. CDR3 length: 14 residues. In germline, CDR1 is SEHNR, CDR2 FQNEAQ (reference sequence). V dropped 1 base and J dropped 1 base, with 8 bases sitting between them. CDR3 in DNA: TGTGCCAGCAGCTTAGGGGTAGATTCCTACGAGCAGTACTTC. Its translation is CASSLGVDSYEQYF.

This chain connects TRBV25-1 to TRBJ2-1, with 14 bases aligning to TRBD2. Germline CDR1 and CDR2: MGHDK and SYGVNS. The CDR3 runs to 17 residues. Losses at the gene ends were 5 bases for V and 0 bases for J; bases not matched to a gene: 3. The CDR3 DNA sequence: TGTGCCAGCAGTAAGACTAGCGGGAGGGCCTCCTACAATGAGCAGTTCTTC. Translating it yields CASSKTSGRASYNEQFF.

The V gene is TRBV7-9, the J gene TRBJ2-5; no definite D call. Per germline, CDR1 SEHNR and CDR2 FQNEAQ (reference sequence). Trimming shortened V by 0 bases and J by 4 bases, and 9 bases separated the two germline ends. The CDR3 covers 14 residues. The CDR3 loop reads CASSLAGTVETQYF. DNA for the CDR3: TGTGCCAGCAGCTTAGCGGGAACGGTAGAGACCCAGTACTTC. Full variable domain (rest looked up from reference TRBV7-9 and TRBJ2-5): DTGVSQNPRHKITKRGQNVTFRCDPISEHNRLYWYRQTLGQGPEFLTYFQNEAQLEKSRLLSDRFSAERPKGSFSTLEIQRTEQGDSAMYLCASSLAGTVETQYFGPGTRLLVL.

This chain uses TRBV7-3 with TRBJ2-2; possible D gene TRBD2, 6 bases. The CDR3 extends over 13 amino acids. Germline V gives CDR1 SGHTA, CDR2 FQGTGA. V gave up 5 bases and J gave up 8 bases, with 12 bases separating them. CDR3 DNA sequence: TGTGCCAGCAGCAGGGTGGGGACTGGGGAGCTGTTTTTT. Amino acid sequence: CASSRVGTGELFF.

This rearrangement joins TRBV7-9 to TRBJ1-1; 11 bases map to TRBD1. The germline V gene encodes CDR1 SEHNR and CDR2 FQNEAQ (reference sequence). This CDR3 is 16 amino acids long. Trimming at V came to 1 base and at J to 3 bases, leaving 4 bases not matched to a gene. CDR3 loop: CASSLGPGQGDTEAFF. DNA for the CDR3: TGTGCCAGCAGCTTAGGACCGGGACAGGGGGACACTGAAGCTTTCTTT.

The chain couples TRBV5-5 to TRBJ2-7, with TRBD1 identical over 9 bases. The CDR3 contains 13 residues. Germline CDR1 SGHKS, CDR2 YYEKEE (reference sequence). V was pared by 4 bases and J by 3 bases, with 2 bases of the junction left unmatched. As DNA, the CDR3 is TGTGCCAGCAGCATGGGACAGGGCTACGAGCAGTACTTC. Protein product: CASSMGQGYEQYF.

This sequence joins TRBV6-5 and TRBJ2-3, with D perhaps matching TRBD1 (5 bases). The CDR3 loop spans 15 amino acids. V was trimmed by 8 bases and J by 1 base, leaving 16 bases between them. CDR1 is MNHEY, CDR2 SVGAGI, per germline. The CDR3 here is CASSPQGIGTDTQYF. CDR3 DNA sequence: TGTGCCAGCTCCCCCCAGGGAATCGGCACAGATACGCAGTATTTT.

The sample holds one count of this clone. The chain links TRBV18 to TRBJ2-5; 11 bases are shared with TRBD1. In germline, CDR1 is KGHSH, CDR2 LQKENI. The V gene end was trimmed by 4 bases and the J gene end by 5 bases; junction bases not matched to a gene: 12. The CDR3 extends over 17 amino acids. Here the CDR3 DNA reads TGTGCCAGCTCACACATCTCCGGGACAGGGGGGTCGGAGACCCAGTACTTC. Encoded protein: CASSHISGTGGSETQYF. Combining the CDR3 with reference TRBV18 and TRBJ2-5 gives the whole variable domain NAGVMQNPRHLVRRRGQEARLRCSPMKGHSHVYWYRQLPEEGLKFMVYLQKENIIDESGMPKERFSAEFPKEGPSILRIQQVVRGDSAAYFCASSHISGTGGSETQYFGPGTRLLVL.

CDR3 region: CAWRAGTGEAGELFF. CDR3 coding DNA: TGTGCCTGGAGAGCCGGGACAGGGGAGGCTGGGGAGCTGTTTTTT. The rearrangement uses TRBV30 and TRBJ2-2, with 10 bases identical to TRBD1. The CDR3 loop spans 15 amino acids. Germline V gene sequence: CDR1 GTSNPN, CDR2 SVGIG (reference sequence). Losses at the gene ends were 3 bases for V and 8 bases for J; bases not matched to a gene: 9. Variable domain in full (rest from reference TRBV30 and TRBJ2-2): SQTIHQWPATLVQPVGSPLSLECTVEGTSNPNLYWYRQAAGRGLQLLFYSVGIGQISSEVPQNLSASRPQDRQFILSSKKLLLSDSGFYLCAWRAGTGEAGELFFGEGSRLTVL.